The 12 T cell receptor beta chains below were found in one sample sequenced in a study of T cells in localized non-small cell lung cancer. The data were produced by immunoSEQ multiplex PCR, yet TCRdb's version contains in-frame clones alone and is incomplete. The repertoire holds 25,000 to 30,000 clones, with 84% as singletons. The material sequenced was peripheral blood mononuclear cells, taken before any cancer treatment. Receptors were obtained from a man aged 35-75 years with stage III lung adenocarcinoma.

This chain links TRBV7-9 with TRBJ1-3; no definite D call. The CDR3 is made up of 14 amino acids. The ends were cut back, 2 bases at V and 4 bases at J, with 9 bases in the middle. Germline CDR1 reads SEHNR; CDR2 reads FQNEAQ (reference sequence). CDR3 bases: TGTGCCAGCAGCTTAATCGGTTCAGGAAACACCATATATTTT. It yields the protein CASSLIGSGNTIYF.

J is TRBJ2-3 and V is TRBV6-6; D could derive from TRBD1 or TRBD2 (5 bases each). Per the germline V gene, CDR1 is MNHNY and CDR2 is SVGAGI (reference sequence). The CDR3 extends over 11 amino acids. With 11 bases removed from V and 6 bases from J, the gap between germline ends came to 12 bases. In DNA, the CDR3 is TGTGCCTCCCGGGACGTTGATACGCAGTATTTT. Translation gives CASRDVDTQYF.

V gene TRBV29-1 combines with J gene TRBJ2-3, with D possibly TRBD1 on 6 matching bases. The ends were cut back, 5 bases at V and 2 bases at J, with 11 bases in the middle. Germline V CDR1 and CDR2: SQVTM, ANQGSEA. This CDR3 has 13 residues. The CDR3 loop is CSVRGGITDTQYF. The CDR3 DNA reads as TGCAGCGTTCGTGGGGGCATCACAGATACGCAGTATTTT.

The chain is built from TRBV5-1 and TRBJ2-5, with D tentatively TRBD2 (5 bases). The CDR3 runs to 13 residues. Trimming pared 4 bases from V and 1 base from J, leaving 8 bases between. Germline-derived CDR1 and CDR2 are SGHRS and YFSETQ. CDR3 in amino acids: CASSIEGQETQYF. The CDR3 DNA reads as TGCGCCAGCAGCATCGAGGGCCAAGAGACCCAGTACTTC.

The rearrangement uses TRBV4-2 and TRBJ2-1; 12 nucleotides align to TRBD1. The CDR3 extends over 15 amino acids. V lost 1 base, J lost 13 bases, and 8 bases stayed unmatched. CDR1 is LGHNA and CDR2 is YNFKEQ in the germline V gene. The CDR3 region is CASSQGGQGTGGQFF. The CDR3 DNA follows: TGTGCCAGCAGCCAAGGGGGACAGGGGACAGGGGGCCAGTTCTTC.

CDR3 residues: CASSLSSYNSPLHF. As DNA, the CDR3 is TGTGCCAGCAGCTTGTCCTCCTATAATTCACCCCTCCACTTT. The chain joins TRBV7-9 to TRBJ1-6, with D unclear. This CDR3 region has 14 residues. Germline assignment: CDR1 SEHNR and CDR2 FQNEAQ (reference sequence). Between the trimmed V and J ends, which lost 3 bases and 0 bases, there was a span of 3 bases.

The genes are TRBV5-4 and TRBJ2-1; 15 bases line up with TRBD2. This CDR3 spans 15 amino acids. Germline lookup yields CDR1 SGHNT and CDR2 YYREEE (reference sequence). The V segment lost 7 bases and the J segment 7 bases; nucleotides outside the gene matches: 6. DNA for the CDR3: TGTGCCAGCTCTGGGGGACTAGCGGGGGGAAATGAGCAGTTCTTC. This codes for CASSGGLAGGNEQFF.

The V and J genes are TRBV19 and TRBJ1-6; D unclear. CDR3 length: 15 amino acids. CDR1 LNHDA and CDR2 SQIVND come from the germline V gene (reference sequence). V was pared by 5 bases and J by 0 bases, with 8 bases between. The CDR3 protein is CASSVRSSYNSPLHF. In nucleotides, the CDR3 is TGTGCCAGTAGTGTCCGAAGCTCCTATAATTCACCCCTCCACTTT.

As DNA, the CDR3 is TGCGCCAGCAGCGCGGGACCAAACAATGAGCAGTTCTTC. Amino acid sequence: CASSAGPNNEQFF. This chain connects TRBV5-1 to TRBJ2-1; tentative D call: TRBD2 (6 bases). Deletions cut 4 bases from V and 5 bases from J, with 10 bases between. The germline gives CDR1 SGHRS, CDR2 YFSETQ. The CDR3 loop spans 13 amino acids. Full variable domain (remainder filled in from reference TRBV5-1 and TRBJ2-1): KAGVTQTPRYLIKTRGQQVTLSCSPISGHRSVSWYQQTPGQGLQFLFEYFSETQRNKGNFPGRFSGRQFSNSRSEMNVSTLELGDSALYLCASSAGPNNEQFFGPGTRLTVL.

This clone is a singleton in its sample. J is TRBJ2-3 and V is TRBV28; D call uncertain. The germline V gene encodes CDR1 MDHEN and CDR2 SYDVKM. V was pared by 3 bases and J by 0 bases, with 10 bases between. This CDR3 has 15 residues. The CDR3 here is CASSFGGTSTDTQYF. CDR3 DNA: TGTGCCAGCAGTTTTGGCGGAACGAGCACAGATACGCAGTATTTT.

Only one count was recorded for this clone. This chain links TRBV5-5 with TRBJ2-5; 14 nucleotides match TRBD2. CDR3 length: 18 amino acids. The J segment lost 1 base and the V segment lost 0 bases, leaving 5 bases of the junction unmatched. Looked up from germline, CDR1 is SGHKS and CDR2 is YYEKEE (reference sequence). CDR3 residues: CASSLAKGLAGVQETQYF. In DNA, the CDR3 is TGTGCCAGCAGCTTGGCCAAGGGACTAGCGGGAGTCCAAGAGACCCAGTACTTC.

This clone has more than one count but fewer than ten. This chain links TRBV19 with TRBJ1-5; unclear D gene. The CDR3 has 14 residues. Germline V gene sequence: CDR1 LNHDA, CDR2 SQIVND (reference sequence). V lost 4 bases, J lost 3 bases, and 10 bases lay in between. Here the CDR3 DNA reads TGTGCCAGTAGTACCAGTGGGGTCAATCAGCCCCAGCATTTT. It specifies CASSTSGVNQPQHF.